These T cell receptor beta chains were read from a single sample in a study of Graves' ophthalmopathy and Graves' hyperthyroidism. In TCRdb, the multiplex PCR reads were re-called with MiXCR into one record per CDR3 protein. The table includes hundreds of thousands of distinct CDR3 sequences, roughly 39% detected once. The material sequenced was peripheral blood. These receptor sequences come from an adult man with Graves' ophthalmopathy. Both conserved end residues are trimmed from each CDR3. The D gene is left open where the match is weak.

v_gene | d_gene | CDR3aa
TRBV29-1 | TRBD2 | SVVGSGPNTGELF
TRBV9 | TRBD2 | ASSASGGDYYEQY
TRBV11-2 | - | ASSPPQTNYGYT
TRBV7-9 | - | ASSFLAGSYGYT
TRBV15 | TRBD2 | ATSPGGYNEQF
TRBV6-6 | TRBD1 | ASSPPGTGSNQPQY
TRBV10-3 | - | ASSLQGRSNYGYT
TRBV2 | TRBD1 | ASSLFQGAGSTEAF
TRBV2 | TRBD1 | ASRWQGAASNQPQH
TRBV2 | - | ASSPGTQANYGYT
TRBV20-1 | - | SARRVNTEAF
TRBV20-1 | - | SAVPVGTDAGEQY
TRBV29-1 | TRBD1 | SIGTDPETQY
TRBV20-1 | - | SARVGNTIY
TRBV7-2 | - | ASSLDYGYEQY
TRBV7-6 | TRBD2 | ASSQAGVGEGTQY
TRBV19 | - | GSRGSGNTIY
TRBV7-9 | - | ASSFLLGEDNEKLF
TRBV25-1 | - | ASSARRTYEQY
TRBV25-1 | TRBD1 | ATSDRGNSPLH
TRBV29-1 | TRBD2 | SVELAGYNEQF
TRBV7-9 | - | ASSLRAGRETQY
TRBV7-9 | - | ASLSEAHKEDEQY
TRBV11-2 | - | ASSLSSSYEQY